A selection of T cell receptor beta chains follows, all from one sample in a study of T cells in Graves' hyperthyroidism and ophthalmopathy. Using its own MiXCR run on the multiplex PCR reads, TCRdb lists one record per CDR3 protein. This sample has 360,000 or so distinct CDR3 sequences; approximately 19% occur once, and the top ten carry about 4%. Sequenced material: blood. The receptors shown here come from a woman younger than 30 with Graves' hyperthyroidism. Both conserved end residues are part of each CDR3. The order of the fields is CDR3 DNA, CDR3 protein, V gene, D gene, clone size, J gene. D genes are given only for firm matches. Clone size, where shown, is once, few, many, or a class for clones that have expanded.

CDR3 DNA: TGTGCCAGCGCCATCAGGGTTCCCTACGAGCAGTACTTC
CDR3 protein: CASAIRVPYEQYF
V gene: TRBV12-3/TRBV12-4
D gene: .
clone size: .
J gene: TRBJ2-7

CDR3 DNA: TGTGCCAGCAGTTTCCGCGGACTTTACCTTGAGATGAACACTGAAGCTTTCTTT
CDR3 protein: CASSFRGLYLEMNTEAFF
V gene: TRBV6-2/TRBV6-3
D gene: .
clone size: many
J gene: TRBJ1-1

CDR3 DNA: TGTGCCAGCAGCTTCTGCGCGGCTGAAGCTTTCTTT
CDR3 protein: CASSFCAAEAFF
V gene: TRBV7-9
D gene: .
clone size: .
J gene: TRBJ1-1

CDR3 DNA: TGCAGTGCTAGGACCGGGACAGGGATTGGTCAGCCCCAGCATTTT
CDR3 protein: CSARTGTGIGQPQHF
V gene: TRBV20-1
D gene: TRBD1
clone size: many
J gene: TRBJ1-5

CDR3 DNA: TGTGCCAGCAAGAAGGTCTACTCTGGAAACACCATATATTTT
CDR3 protein: CASKKVYSGNTIYF
V gene: TRBV7-9
D gene: .
clone size: many
J gene: TRBJ1-3

CDR3 DNA: TGTGCCAGCAGCTTATCAGCGAATCAGCCCCAGCATTTT
CDR3 protein: CASSLSANQPQHF
V gene: TRBV7-2
D gene: .
clone size: many
J gene: TRBJ1-5

CDR3 DNA: TGTGCCAGCAGCTTAATAGGGGGCGCTTTGCAGCCCCAGCATTTT
CDR3 protein: CASSLIGGALQPQHF
V gene: TRBV11-2
D gene: TRBD1
clone size: many
J gene: TRBJ1-5

CDR3 DNA: TGTGCCACCAGTGATCTCCATTTAGAAGAGACCCAGTACTTC
CDR3 protein: CATSDLHLEETQYF
V gene: TRBV24-1
D gene: .
clone size: many
J gene: TRBJ2-5

CDR3 DNA: TGTGCCACCAGCAGAGGTCAGGGGGTGAAGTTTCAAGAGACCCAGTACTTC
CDR3 protein: CATSRGQGVKFQETQYF
V gene: TRBV15
D gene: TRBD1
clone size: many
J gene: TRBJ2-5

CDR3 DNA: TGTGCCAGCAGCAGGGACAGGGGGCGCGGCGAGCAGTACTTC
CDR3 protein: CASSRDRGRGEQYF
V gene: TRBV6-1
D gene: TRBD1
clone size: few
J gene: TRBJ2-7

CDR3 DNA: TGTGCCAGCAGTTTATCGATGCAGGGTTATGGCTACACCTTC
CDR3 protein: CASSLSMQGYGYTF
V gene: TRBV27
D gene: .
clone size: .
J gene: TRBJ1-2

CDR3 DNA: TGTGCCAGCAGCTTAGTTGGACAGAACTATGGCTACACCTTC
CDR3 protein: CASSLVGQNYGYTF
V gene: TRBV11-2
D gene: .
clone size: many
J gene: TRBJ1-2

CDR3 DNA: TGCAGTGCTACCGGGACAACAGATCAGCCCCAGCATTTT
CDR3 protein: CSATGTTDQPQHF
V gene: TRBV20-1
D gene: .
clone size: many
J gene: TRBJ1-5

CDR3 DNA: TGTGCCACCAACGGGACAGGAGGGTGCAATCAGCCCCAGCATTTT
CDR3 protein: CATNGTGGCNQPQHF
V gene: TRBV24-1
D gene: TRBD1
clone size: .
J gene: TRBJ1-5

CDR3 DNA: TGTGCCATCGGCGGGGCAAGCAATCAGCCCCAGCATTTT
CDR3 protein: CAIGGASNQPQHF
V gene: TRBV10-3
D gene: .
clone size: few
J gene: TRBJ1-5

CDR3 DNA: TGTGCCAGCAGCTACCTCGGTTACACTGAAGCTTTCTTT
CDR3 protein: CASSYLGYTEAFF
V gene: TRBV3-1
D gene: .
clone size: few
J gene: TRBJ1-1

CDR3 DNA: TGTGCCAGCAGCTTAAACCCAGCCGGGGAGACCCAGTACTTC
CDR3 protein: CASSLNPAGETQYF
V gene: TRBV7-3
D gene: .
clone size: few
J gene: TRBJ2-5

CDR3 DNA: TGCGCCAGCAGCCAAGAAGGTACAGGCTCCGAGCAGTACTTC
CDR3 protein: CASSQEGTGSEQYF
V gene: TRBV4-1
D gene: .
clone size: many
J gene: TRBJ2-7

CDR3 DNA: TGCAGTGCTCAAAAAACCAAATTAGTGGGCGAACAGTACTTC
CDR3 protein: CSAQKTKLVGEQYF
V gene: TRBV20-1
D gene: .
clone size: many
J gene: TRBJ2-7

CDR3 DNA: TGTGCCACCAGCAGCATTCGGAGGCGGAACCAAGAGACCCAGTACTTC
CDR3 protein: CATSSIRRRNQETQYF
V gene: TRBV15
D gene: .
clone size: many
J gene: TRBJ2-5